This is a list of T cell receptor beta chains from one sample in a study of blood T cell repertoires in COVID-19. The repertoire was sequenced with immunoSEQ multiplex PCR; TCRdb's copy has only in-frame clones and lacks some. The profile covers 200,000 to 300,000 clones, with over 85% appearing a single time and less than 4.5% taken by the ten largest. Source material: PBMCs or T cells enriched from blood (not recorded which). These receptors all come from a woman aged 25 to 39 with acute COVID-19. Each CDR3 is given with its conserved first and last residue. D genes are given only for firm matches. Where a row states a size, it is once, few, many or the class of an expanded clone; other rows omit it.

>TRBD2|TRBJ2-3|-|TRBV20-1
TGCAGTGCTAGTTTGAGACTAGCAGGCACAGATACGCAGTATTTT
CSASLRLAGTDTQYF
>-|TRBJ1-2|once|TRBV19
TGTGCCAGTAGTATCCAGGGAGGCCTTAACTATGGCTACACCTTC
CASSIQGGLNYGYTF
>TRBD1|TRBJ1-4|once|TRBV19
TGTGCCAGTAGTGCCCGCCGGGACAGTAATGAAAAACTGTTTTTT
CASSARRDSNEKLFF
>TRBD1|TRBJ1-5|-|TRBV7-2
TGTGCCAGCAGCTTAGCGGGGGACAGGAATCAGCCCCAGCATTTT
CASSLAGDRNQPQHF
>-|TRBJ1-4|-|TRBV6-5
TGTGCCAGCAGCCCGGGGGGAAATGAAAAACTGTTTTTT
CASSPGGNEKLFF
>TRBD2|TRBJ2-5|-|TRBV7-2
TGTGCCAGCAGCCTAACCCCGCGGGGGGGCCGTGAGACCCAGTACTTC
CASSLTPRGGRETQYF
>-|TRBJ1-1|-|TRBV5-1
TGCGCCAGCAGCTTGGACCGGGAAGCTTTCTTT
CASSLDREAFF
>TRBD1|TRBJ1-2|-|TRBV27
TGTGCCAGCAGTTCGGGACAGCTCTATGGCTACACCTTC
CASSSGQLYGYTF
>-|TRBJ2-2|-|TRBV7-9
TGTGCCAGCAGCTTAGGGCGGGCCGCCAACACCGGGGAGCTGTTTTTT
CASSLGRAANTGELFF
>-|TRBJ2-2|-|TRBV7-7
TGTGCCAGCAGCCCGACAGAGTCCACACTTACCGGGGAGCTGTTTTTT
CASSPTESTLTGELFF
>-|TRBJ1-2|once|TRBV30
TGTGCCTGGATCACAATGTTGGGCTACACCTTC
CAWITMLGYTF
>-|TRBJ1-1|-|TRBV11-3
TGTGCCAGCAGCTTAGGGCACGGACAGCTCGCGGCTGAAGCTTTCTTT
CASSLGHGQLAAEAFF
>-|TRBJ1-1|-|TRBV6-1
TGTGCCAGCAGTGAATATAGGGGTAACACTGAAGCTTTCTTT
CASSEYRGNTEAFF
>-|TRBJ1-3|-|TRBV6-5
TGTGCCAGCAAGGCGGTTGGCGATAGAAACACCATATATTTT
CASKAVGDRNTIYF
>TRBD1|TRBJ1-6|-|TRBV5-1
TGCGCCAGCAGCGAATGGGACAGGGCTAATTCACCCCTCCACTTT
CASSEWDRANSPLHF
>TRBD1|TRBJ2-7|-|TRBV14
TGTGCCAGCAGCCAGCAAACCGGGACAGGGTGGCAGTACTTC
CASSQQTGTGWQYF
>-|TRBJ2-7|-|TRBV7-2
TGTGCCAGCAGCTTACAACCTAGTTCAGACGAGCAGTACTTC
CASSLQPSSDEQYF